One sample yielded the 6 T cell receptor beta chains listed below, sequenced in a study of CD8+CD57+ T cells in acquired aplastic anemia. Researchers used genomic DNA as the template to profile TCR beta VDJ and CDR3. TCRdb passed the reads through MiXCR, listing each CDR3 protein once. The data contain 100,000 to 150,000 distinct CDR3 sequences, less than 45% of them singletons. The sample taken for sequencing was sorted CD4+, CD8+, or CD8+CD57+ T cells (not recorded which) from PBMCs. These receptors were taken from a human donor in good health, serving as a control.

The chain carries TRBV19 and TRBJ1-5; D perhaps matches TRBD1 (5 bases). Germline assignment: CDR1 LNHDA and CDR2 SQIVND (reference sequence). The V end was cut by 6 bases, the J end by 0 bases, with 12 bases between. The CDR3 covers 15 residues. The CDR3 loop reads CASRVVGVSNQPQHF. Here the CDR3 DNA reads TGTGCCAGTAGAGTTGTGGGGGTTAGCAATCAGCCCCAGCATTTT.

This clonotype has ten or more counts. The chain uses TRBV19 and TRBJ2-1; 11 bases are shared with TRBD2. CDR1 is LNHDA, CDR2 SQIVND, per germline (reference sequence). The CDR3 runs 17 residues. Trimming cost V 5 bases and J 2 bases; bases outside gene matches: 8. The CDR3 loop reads CASSVRLLAGAYNEQFF. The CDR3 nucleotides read TGTGCCAGTAGTGTGCGCCTACTAGCGGGAGCCTACAATGAGCAGTTCTTC.

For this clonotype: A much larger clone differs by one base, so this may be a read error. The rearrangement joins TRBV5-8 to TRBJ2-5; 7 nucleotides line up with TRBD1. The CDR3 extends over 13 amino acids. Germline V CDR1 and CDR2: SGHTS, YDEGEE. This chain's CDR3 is CASSLDRAQTQHF. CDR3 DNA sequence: TGTGCCAGCAGCTTAGACAGGGCACAGACCCAGCACTTC. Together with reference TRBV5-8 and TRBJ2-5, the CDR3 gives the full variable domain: EAGVTQSPTHLIKTRGQQATLRCSPISGHTSVYWYQQALGLGLQFLLWYDEGEERNRGNFPPRFSGRQFPNYSSELNVNALELEDSALYLCASSLDRAQTQHFGPGTRLLVL.

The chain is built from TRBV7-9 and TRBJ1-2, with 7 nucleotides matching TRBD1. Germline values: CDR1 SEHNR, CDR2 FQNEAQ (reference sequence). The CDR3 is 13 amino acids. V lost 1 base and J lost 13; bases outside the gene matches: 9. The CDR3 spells CASSLGRQGGATF. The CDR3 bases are TGTGCCAGCAGCTTAGGACGACAGGGCGGCGCCACCTTC.

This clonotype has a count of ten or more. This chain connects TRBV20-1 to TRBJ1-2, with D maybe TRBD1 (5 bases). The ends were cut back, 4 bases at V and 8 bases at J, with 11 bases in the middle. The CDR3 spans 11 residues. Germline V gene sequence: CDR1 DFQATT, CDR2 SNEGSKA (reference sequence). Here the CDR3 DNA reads TGCAGTGCTACAGATGGACAAGGCTACACCTTC. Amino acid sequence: CSATDGQGYTF.

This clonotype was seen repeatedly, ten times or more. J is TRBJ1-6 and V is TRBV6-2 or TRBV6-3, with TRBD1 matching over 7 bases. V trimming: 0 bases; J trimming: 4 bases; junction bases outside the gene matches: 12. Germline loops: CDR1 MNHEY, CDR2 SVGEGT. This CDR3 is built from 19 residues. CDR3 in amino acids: CASSYSIRSGGAYNSPLHF. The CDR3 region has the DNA TGTGCCAGCAGTTACTCCATCCGGTCAGGGGGAGCTTATAATTCACCCCTCCACTTT.